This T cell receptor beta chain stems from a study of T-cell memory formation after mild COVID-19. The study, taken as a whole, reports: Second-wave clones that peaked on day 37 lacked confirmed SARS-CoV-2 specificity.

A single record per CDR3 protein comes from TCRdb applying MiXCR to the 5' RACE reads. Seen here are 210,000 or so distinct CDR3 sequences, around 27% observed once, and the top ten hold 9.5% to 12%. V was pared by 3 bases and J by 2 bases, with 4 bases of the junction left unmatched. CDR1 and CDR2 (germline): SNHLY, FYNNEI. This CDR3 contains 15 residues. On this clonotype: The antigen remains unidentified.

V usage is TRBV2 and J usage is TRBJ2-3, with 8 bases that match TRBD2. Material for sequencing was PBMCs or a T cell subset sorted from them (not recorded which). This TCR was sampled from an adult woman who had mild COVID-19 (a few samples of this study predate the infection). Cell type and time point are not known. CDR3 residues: CASSEARGATDTQYF. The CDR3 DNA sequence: TGTGCCAGCAGTGAGGCGCGGGGGGCCACAGATACGCAGTATTTT.